This record covers a single T cell receptor beta chain. What it binds is not known. Measured with immunoSEQ multiplex PCR; TCRdb has only the in-frame clones, and not every one. Of about 59,000 clones listed, around nine tenths are singletons. The entry originates in a study of T cell repertoires in ileal Crohn's disease. Study context: Median disease duration was approximately eight years; 30% to 35% smoked at surgery. Findings and limits, study-wide: The median delay to postoperative endoscopy was 6.9 months.

Documented time point: neoterminal ileum biopsy at postoperative endoscopy, about 6 months after surgery. Eligibility required adulthood, ileal or ileocolonic Crohn's disease and indicated ileocolonic resection. Trimming pared 5 bases from V and 2 bases from J, leaving 6 bases between. Germline CDR1 LNHDA, CDR2 SQIVND (reference sequence). The CDR3 loop spans 12 amino acids. This chain joins TRBV19 and TRBJ1-2; tentatively, D is TRBD1 (6 bases). The receptor's source is an adult with Crohn's disease. Sequencing input: ileal tissue. Here the CDR3 reads CASSDRNYGYTF. The CDR3 DNA is TGTGCCAGTAGTGACAGGAACTATGGCTACACCTTC.